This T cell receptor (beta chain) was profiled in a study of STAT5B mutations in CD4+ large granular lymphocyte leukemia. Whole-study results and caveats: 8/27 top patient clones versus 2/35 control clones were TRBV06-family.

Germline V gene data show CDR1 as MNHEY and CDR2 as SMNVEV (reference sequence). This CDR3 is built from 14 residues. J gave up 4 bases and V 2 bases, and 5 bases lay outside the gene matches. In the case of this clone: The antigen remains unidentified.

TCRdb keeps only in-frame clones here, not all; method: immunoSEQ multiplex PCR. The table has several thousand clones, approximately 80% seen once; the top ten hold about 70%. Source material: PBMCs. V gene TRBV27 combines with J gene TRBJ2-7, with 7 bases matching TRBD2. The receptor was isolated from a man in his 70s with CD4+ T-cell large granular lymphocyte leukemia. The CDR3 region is CASSLAGDRYEQYF. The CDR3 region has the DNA TGTGCCAGCAGTTTAGCGGGAGATCGGTACGAGCAGTACTTC.